This TCR beta chain came from a study of identical twins (dated by TCRdb to about 2016). General notes on the study: The study deep-sequenced TCR alpha and beta repertoires from monozygotic twins, unrelated adults of various ages and cord blood to test whether fetal clonotypes persist. To rule out contamination, replicate twin experiments were performed at different times with different library preparation protocols. Findings and caveats that apply to the study as a whole: Invariant T cells such as MAIT and iNKT could partly confound zero-insertion analyses, although diverse VJ usage argued against such confounding for most clonotypes. In monozygotic twins, recombination models systematically underestimated out-of-frame TCR alpha sharing, but the models matched the sharing seen between unrelated individuals. The excess sharing between twins in beta out-of-frame sequences was weaker because fewer shared sequences reduced the signal-to-noise ratio. Conclusions relied on cross-sectional statistical analysis, since the same donors could not be followed over many years. Out-of-frame TCR alpha sequences shared between twins showed an excess of low generation-probability sequences compared with coincidental sharing between unrelated individuals. Abundant cord blood beta clonotypes carried fewer insertions; young adult naive repertoires showed a weaker similar trend, while memory repertoires showed none.

Note on this clonotype: Its binding antigen is unknown. No base quality information exists; no much larger clone differs at one position.

Germline trimming amounts to 5 bases on V and 2 bases on J, with 17 as the count of junction bases outside the gene matches. The germline V gene (reference sequence) sets CDR1 to DFQATT and CDR2 to SNEGSKA. The CDR3, from cysteine to phenylalanine, totals 17 residues. The sequence is cut down to CDR3 DNA, 51 bases in frame from base 1. Only healthy Caucasian donors were included. Using Miltenyi CD45RO+ enrichment and human naive T-cell isolation kits, memory (CD45RO+) and naive T cells were isolated from PBMC. Library preparation used 5' RACE. TCRdb names Illumina HiSeq 2000 as the instrument used. Template switching introduced a universal primer binding site; the final cDNA contained a unique molecular identifier, enabling accurate counting of TCR cDNA molecules. Specific primers in the conserved constant-segment region were used to synthesize first-strand cDNA for TCR alpha and beta chains. To control for contamination, each cDNA library was double barcoded with a SMART-Mk sample barcode plus Illumina barcodes. TruSeq adapter sequences along with Illumina sample barcodes were introduced in two successive PCR steps. The Illumina HiSeq platform was used with custom primers to sequence TCR alpha and beta cDNA libraries. In the authors' own workflow: MiGEC processed the raw reads to extract unique molecular identifiers, while MiXCR was used to determine the CDR3 positions. For each individual, recombination models were inferred using an EM algorithm with the repgenHMM and IGoR tools. Shared clonotypes were analyzed with the tcR package in R, and sharing was normalized by the product of cloneset sizes. To study raw recombination without the effects of thymic and clonal selection, out-of-frame nonproductive sequences were analyzed. TCRdb reran the public reads through fastp at Q25 and MiXCR, keeping productive beta chains. One record per CDR3 amino acid sequence lists the most common genes and DNA. TCRdb's processing, not the authors' own work, is the source of the V and J calls. The sample table holds approximately 260,000 distinct CDR3 sequences, of which over 13% were seen once. Approximately 8.8% of the sample is in the top ten clones.

Sequenced sample: memory (CD45RO+) T cells sorted from blood. The cell subset or site label on this specimen signifies: CD45RO+ enriched T cells. The TCR was taken from a young woman in good health. The rearrangement joined TRBV20-1 to TRBJ2-7; TRBD1 lines up with 8 middle nucleotides. For the CDR3, the sequence is CSALDRETTKFPYEQYF. Read as DNA, the sequence is TGCAGTGCTTTGGACAGGGAGACTACTAAATTTCCCTACGAGCAGTACTTC.